This TCR beta chain was retrieved from a study of shared clonotypes between healthy human individuals. Study-level information: CD8 memory received one plate per donor, CD8 naive two, CD4 memory three and CD4 naive three.

It was CD45RO-negative cells, positively selected for CCR7, that made up naive CD8 cells, with terminally differentiated effector memory CD45RA+ cells excluded. The study, taken as a whole, reports: The study found roughly 5% of naive CD4 clonotypes shared across a handful of donors. A limitation of the genetic and exposure-history diversity represented arose from few donors.

Trimming pared 4 bases from V and 0 bases from J, leaving 10 bases between. Looked up from germline, CDR1 is SGHRS and CDR2 is YFSETQ. This CDR3 comprises 14 residues. About this clone: What it binds is not known.

TCRdb's table, derived via immunoSEQ multiplex PCR, lists solely in-frame clones and lacks some. The table includes around 1.9 million clones, roughly 91% detected once. This TCR came from a man between 18 and 29 years old in good health. Some clones in this sample may be carry-over from other donors' samples. The rearrangement uses TRBV5-1 and TRBJ1-2; D unresolved. Sequenced: naive CD8+ T cells from PBMCs. The CDR3 reads CASSLARANYGYTF. The CDR3 DNA is TGCGCCAGCAGCCTGGCTCGAGCTAACTATGGCTACACCTTC.